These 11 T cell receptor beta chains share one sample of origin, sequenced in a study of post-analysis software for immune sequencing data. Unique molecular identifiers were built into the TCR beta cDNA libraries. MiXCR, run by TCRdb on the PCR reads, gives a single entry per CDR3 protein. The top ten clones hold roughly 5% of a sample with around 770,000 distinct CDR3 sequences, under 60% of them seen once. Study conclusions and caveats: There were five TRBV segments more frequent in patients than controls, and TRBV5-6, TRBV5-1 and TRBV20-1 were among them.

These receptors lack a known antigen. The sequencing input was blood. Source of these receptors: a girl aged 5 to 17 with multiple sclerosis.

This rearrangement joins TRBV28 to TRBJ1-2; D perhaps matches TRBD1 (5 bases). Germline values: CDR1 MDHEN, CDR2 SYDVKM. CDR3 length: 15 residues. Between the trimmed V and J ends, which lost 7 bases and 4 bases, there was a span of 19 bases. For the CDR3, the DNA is TGTGCCAGCACCCCGAGGGGACGGGGGGGCTATGGCTACACCTTC. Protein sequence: CASTPRGRGGYGYTF.

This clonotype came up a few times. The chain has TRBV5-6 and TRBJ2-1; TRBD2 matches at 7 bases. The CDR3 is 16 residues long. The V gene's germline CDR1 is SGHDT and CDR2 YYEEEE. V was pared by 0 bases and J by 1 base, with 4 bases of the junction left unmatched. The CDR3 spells CASSLGGAGSYNEQFF. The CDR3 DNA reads TGTGCCAGCAGCTTGGGGGGAGCGGGATCCTACAATGAGCAGTTCTTC.

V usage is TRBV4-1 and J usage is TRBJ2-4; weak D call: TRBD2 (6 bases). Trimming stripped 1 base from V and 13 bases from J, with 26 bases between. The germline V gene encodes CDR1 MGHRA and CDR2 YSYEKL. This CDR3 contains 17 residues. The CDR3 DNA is TGCGCCAGCAGCCAAGTCGAGACGCCTTACCGCCCTCGGGAGCAGTACTTC. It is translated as CASSQVETPYRPREQYF.

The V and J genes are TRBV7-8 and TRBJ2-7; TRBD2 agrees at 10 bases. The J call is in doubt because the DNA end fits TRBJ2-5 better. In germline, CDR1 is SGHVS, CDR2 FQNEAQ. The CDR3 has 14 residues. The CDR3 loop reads CASSPGTSVKTQYF. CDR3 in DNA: TGTGCCAGCAGCCCGGGGACTAGCGTAAAGACCCAGTACTTC.

CDR3 nucleotides: TGTGCCAGCAGTTACGCCTCTAGCGCTTCCTACAATGAGCAGTTCTTC. As protein: CASSYASSASYNEQFF. This sequence joins TRBV6-5 and TRBJ2-1; possibly TRBD2 for D (6 bases). Looked up from germline, CDR1 is MNHEY and CDR2 is SVGAGI. This CDR3 spans 16 amino acids. Between the trimmed V and J ends, which lost 2 bases and 1 base, there was a span of 12 bases.

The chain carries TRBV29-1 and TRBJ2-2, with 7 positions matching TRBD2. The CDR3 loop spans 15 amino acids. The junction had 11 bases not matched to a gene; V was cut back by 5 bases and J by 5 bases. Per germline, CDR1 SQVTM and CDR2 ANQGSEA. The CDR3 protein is CSVPRGVAGTGELFF. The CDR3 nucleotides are TGCAGCGTTCCCCGCGGAGTAGCGGGTACCGGGGAGCTGTTTTTT.

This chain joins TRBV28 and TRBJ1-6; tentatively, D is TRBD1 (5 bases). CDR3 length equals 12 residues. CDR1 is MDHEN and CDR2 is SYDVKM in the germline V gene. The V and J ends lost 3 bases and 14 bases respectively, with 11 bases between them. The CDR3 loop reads CASSLPGLALHF. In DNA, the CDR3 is TGTGCCAGCAGTTTGCCAGGGCTCGCCCTCCACTTT.

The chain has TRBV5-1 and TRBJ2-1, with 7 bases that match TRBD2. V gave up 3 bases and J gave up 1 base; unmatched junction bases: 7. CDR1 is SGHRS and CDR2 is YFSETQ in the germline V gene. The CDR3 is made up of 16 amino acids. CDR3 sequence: CASSSSGGESYNEQFF. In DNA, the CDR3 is TGCGCCAGCAGCTCAAGTGGGGGGGAGTCCTACAATGAGCAGTTCTTC.

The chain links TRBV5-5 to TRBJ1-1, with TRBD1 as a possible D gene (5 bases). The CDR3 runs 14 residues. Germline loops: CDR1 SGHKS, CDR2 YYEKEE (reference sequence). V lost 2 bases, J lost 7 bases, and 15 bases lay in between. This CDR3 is CASSLKGRTVEAFF. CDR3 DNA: TGTGCCAGCAGCTTAAAGGGACGGACGGTTGAAGCTTTCTTT.

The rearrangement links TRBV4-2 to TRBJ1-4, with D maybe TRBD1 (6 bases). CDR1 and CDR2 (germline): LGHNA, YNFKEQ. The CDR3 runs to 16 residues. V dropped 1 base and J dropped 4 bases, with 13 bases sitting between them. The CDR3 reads CASSQAHRDLNEKLFF. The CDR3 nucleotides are TGTGCCAGCAGCCAAGCTCACAGGGATCTTAATGAAAAACTGTTTTTT.

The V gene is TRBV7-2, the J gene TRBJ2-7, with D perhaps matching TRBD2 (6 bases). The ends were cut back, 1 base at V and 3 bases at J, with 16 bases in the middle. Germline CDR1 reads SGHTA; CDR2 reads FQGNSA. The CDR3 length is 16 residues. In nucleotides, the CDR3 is TGTGCCAGCAGCTTAGTAGCGGAGGCCGCCCACTACGAGCAGTACTTC. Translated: CASSLVAEAAHYEQYF.